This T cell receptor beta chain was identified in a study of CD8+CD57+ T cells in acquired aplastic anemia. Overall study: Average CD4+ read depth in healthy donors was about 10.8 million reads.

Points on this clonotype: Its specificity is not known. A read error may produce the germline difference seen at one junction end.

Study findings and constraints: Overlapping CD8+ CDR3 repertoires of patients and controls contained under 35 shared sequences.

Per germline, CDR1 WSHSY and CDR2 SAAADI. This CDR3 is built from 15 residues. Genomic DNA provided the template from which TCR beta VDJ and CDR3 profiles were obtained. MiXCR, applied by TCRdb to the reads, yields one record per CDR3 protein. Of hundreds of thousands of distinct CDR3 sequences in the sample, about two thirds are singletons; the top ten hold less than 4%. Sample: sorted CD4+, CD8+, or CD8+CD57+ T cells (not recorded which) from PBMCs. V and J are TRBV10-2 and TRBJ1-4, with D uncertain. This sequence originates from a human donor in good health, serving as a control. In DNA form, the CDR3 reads TGTGCCAGCAGTGACCGGGGTGGAACTAATGAAAAACTGTTTTTT. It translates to CASSDRGGTNEKLFF.